Described below is a single TCR beta chain sequence and its context. The antigen remains unidentified. RNA transcripts were the template for amplifying TCR beta CDR3 regions. Carried out on the TCR CDR3, a first-round RT-PCR used the HTBI primer set. TCRdb reprocessed the multiplex PCR reads via MiXCR and lists one record per CDR3 protein. The sample yields fewer than 350,000 distinct CDR3 sequences, about an eighth seen once. The source of the sample is a study of T cells in Graves' hyperthyroidism and ophthalmopathy. In making diagnoses, clinical symptoms, serum thyroxine and TRAb, thyroid ultrasound and orbital computed tomography were all used. This CDR3 region has 17 residues. The germline V gene has CDR1 SNHLY and CDR2 FYNNEI. V lost 4 bases to trimming and J lost 0 bases; unmatched junction nucleotides: 4. The study, taken as a whole, reports: Researchers report that a 13 V-J model separated ophthalmopathy from stable hyperthyroidism. Most clonotypes that expanded in the thyroid above 0.001 also showed up in blood.

J is TRBJ2-3 and V is TRBV2; 13 positions match TRBD2. The TCR was taken from a woman aged 25 to 39 with Graves' hyperthyroidism that later progressed to Graves' ophthalmopathy. Sequences were obtained from blood. CDR3 in amino acids: CASSGGLAGPSTDTQYF. The CDR3 nucleotides read TGTGCCAGCAGTGGGGGACTAGCGGGGCCTAGCACAGATACGCAGTATTTT.